These T cell receptor beta chains were read from a single sample in a study of control samples from healthy donors and cancer patients. Profiling relied on immunoSEQ multiplex PCR, and the TCRdb table lists in-frame clones only, not all of them. Its listing shows approximately 190,000 clones. Sequencing was done on a sample of blood. Receptor source: a woman aged 30 to 39 in good health. The CDR3 runs from the conserved cysteine through the conserved F or W. Each record gives: D gene, V gene, J gene, CDR3 DNA, CDR3 protein. D genes are given only for firm matches.

>TRBD1|TRBV7-9|TRBJ1-5
TGTGCCAGCAGCTTTATGGGGCAGGGGGGCTTCAGCAATCAGCCCCAGCATTTT
CASSFMGQGGFSNQPQHF
>TRBD1|TRBV5-5|TRBJ1-4
TGTGCCAGCAGCTTTTGGACAGGGGCTAATGAAAAACTGTTTTTT
CASSFWTGANEKLFF
>NA|TRBV28|TRBJ1-1
TGTGCCAGCAGTGGGGCAGGGCCTATGAACACTGAAGCTTTCTTT
CASSGAGPMNTEAFF
>NA|TRBV28|TRBJ2-7
TGTGCCAGCAGTCTTCCGGACATGCTTTACGAGCAGTACTTC
CASSLPDMLYEQYF
>TRBD2|TRBV9|TRBJ2-3
TGTGCCAGCAGCGCCCTTTTGGGCGGGGGAGGCACAGATACGCAGTATTTT
CASSALLGGGGTDTQYF
>NA|TRBV2|TRBJ1-4
TGTGCCAGCGGGAAAACGGGCAGTGAAAAACTGTTTTTT
CASGKTGSEKLFF
>NA|TRBV28|TRBJ1-5
TGTGCCAGCAGGCAGGGAGCCCATCAGCCCCAGCATTTT
CASRQGAHQPQHF
>NA|TRBV2|TRBJ2-7
TGTGCCAGCAGCGCGCTAGGAACGGCATCCTACGAGCAGTACTTC
CASSALGTASYEQYF
>NA|TRBV4-2|TRBJ2-7
TGTGCCAGCAGCCAAGCAGGTCGCTCCTACGAGCAGTACTTC
CASSQAGRSYEQYF
>NA|TRBV2|TRBJ2-1
TGTGCCAGCAGTGAAGTCTGGGGCCTAGAGCAGTTCTTC
CASSEVWGLEQFF
>NA|TRBV6-5|TRBJ2-7
TGTGCCAGCAAGTGGGAGCAGGGGCCTCACTACGAGCAGTACTTC
CASKWEQGPHYEQYF
>NA|TRBV7-3|TRBJ1-1
TGTGCCAGCAGCTTTAACACGGCAGGGACGGCTTTCTTT
CASSFNTAGTAFF
>TRBD1|TRBV5-5|TRBJ1-2
TGTGCCAGCAGCTTGGTTTCTATAGGGACAGGGAGCGGGGGCTACACCTTC
CASSLVSIGTGSGGYTF
>TRBD1|TRBV4-1|TRBJ1-6
TGCGCCAGCAGCCAACTCCAGGGGGTAACATCCTATAATTCACCCCTCCACTTT
CASSQLQGVTSYNSPLHF
>TRBD1|TRBV29-1|TRBJ1-4
TGCAGCGGGGTGGACAGGGTTGGTGAAAAACTGTTTTTT
CSGVDRVGEKLFF
>TRBD1|TRBV7-2|TRBJ2-7
TGTGCCAGCAATTGTCGTTCCAGGACAGGGGTCTCCTACGAGCAGTACTTC
CASNCRSRTGVSYEQYF
>NA|TRBV19|TRBJ2-7
TGTGCCACCAGAGGGACGTCGACCTACGAGCAGTACTTC
CATRGTSTYEQYF
>NA|TRBV29-1|TRBJ1-1
TGCAGCGCGGGCAGGGAGGCTTATGAAGCTTTCTTT
CSAGREAYEAFF
>NA|TRBV3-1/TRBV3-2|TRBJ2-5
TGTGCCAGCAGCCAATTCGAAGAGACCCAGTACTTC
CASSQFEETQYF
>TRBD1|TRBV6-4|TRBJ2-3
TGTGCCAGCAGTGGGACAGGGGGCACAGATACGCAGTATTTT
CASSGTGGTDTQYF
>TRBD2|TRBV6-2/TRBV6-3|TRBJ2-5
TGTGCCAGCAGTCTAGCGGGGGCAAGGGAGACCCAGTACTTC
CASSLAGARETQYF
>NA|TRBV4-1|TRBJ2-3
TGCGCCAGCAGCCAAGAGGCCCTTAGCGCCCCCTCAGATACGCAGTATTTT
CASSQEALSAPSDTQYF
>NA|TRBV27|TRBJ2-3
TGTGCCAGCAGTGTACTCTATGGGGATACGCAGTATTTT
CASSVLYGDTQYF
>TRBD2|TRBV5-1|TRBJ2-3
TGCGCCCGCAGCTTGGCCGGGGGGGGCCGTTTCACAGATACGCAGTATTTT
CARSLAGGGRFTDTQYF
>TRBD1|TRBV6-2/TRBV6-3|TRBJ2-2
TGTGCCAGCAGTACCATTGACAGGGGGCGATCCCCTCACACCGGGGAGCTGTTTTTT
CASSTIDRGRSPHTGELFF
>NA|TRBV5-4|TRBJ2-1
TGTGCCAGCAGCTCTACCGCACAGGGATACAATGAGCAGTTCTTC
CASSSTAQGYNEQFF
>NA|TRBV25-1|TRBJ2-1
TGTGCCAGCAGTAATCCGGGCCTAGGGTTAAAGAATGAGCAGTTCTTC
CASSNPGLGLKNEQFF
>NA|TRBV10-3|TRBJ2-7
TGTGCCATCAGTGACCCCCCCAACGGCAGCTACGAGCAGTACTTC
CAISDPPNGSYEQYF
>NA|TRBV7-6|TRBJ1-2
TGTGCCAGCAGCTTGCGGCCGGGAGCTAACTATGGCTACACCTTC
CASSLRPGANYGYTF
>TRBD2|TRBV27|TRBJ2-7
TGTGCCAGCAAAATGGAGGGGCCCTTTCTAGCGGGGGGGAGCCCCTATATCTACGAGCAGTACTTC
CASKMEGPFLAGGSPYIYEQYF
>NA|TRBV7-2|TRBJ2-7
TGTGCCAGCAGCTTAAGCAGCTCCTACGAGCAGTACTTC
CASSLSSSYEQYF
>NA|TRBV19|TRBJ2-3
TGTGCCAGTAGAGAGAATGCTCAGGGGTACACAGATACGCAGTATTTT
CASRENAQGYTDTQYF
>NA|TRBV28|TRBJ1-2
TGTGCCAGCAGTTCCTTACAGGGCCGTGGCTACACCTTC
CASSSLQGRGYTF
>NA|TRBV5-1|TRBJ2-1
TGCGCCAGCAGTTCTCCGGGGGTTAACAATGAGCAGTTCTTC
CASSSPGVNNEQFF
>NA|TRBV28|TRBJ1-5
TGTGCCAGCAGTGCCCCGATGGATCAGCCCCAGCATTTT
CASSAPMDQPQHF
>TRBD2|TRBV5-1|TRBJ2-5
TGCGCCAGCACCGCGGGGGTTGAAAAAGAGACCCAGTACTTC
CASTAGVEKETQYF
>NA|TRBV21-1|TRBJ1-5
TGTGCCAGCAGCAAAGGGGGGCAGCCCCAGCATTTT
CASSKGGQPQHF
>NA|TRBV7-2|TRBJ1-2
TGTGCCAGCAGCTTAGTGACACCAGCTAACTATGGCTACACCTTC
CASSLVTPANYGYTF
>NA|TRBV4-2|TRBJ2-1
TGTGCCAGCAGCCAAGGAGGTGGGGGTCCTAACCACAATGAGCAGTTCTTC
CASSQGGGGPNHNEQFF
>NA|TRBV7-2|TRBJ2-7
TGTGCCAGCAGCTTGCATCCTCTCACCACCCGTCCTAGCACCTACGAGCAGTACTTC
CASSLHPLTTRPSTYEQYF
>NA|TRBV30|TRBJ1-2
TGTGCCTGGAGTGGAGGACGGAACTATGGCTACACCTTC
CAWSGGRNYGYTF
>NA|TRBV28|TRBJ2-7
TGTGCCAGCAGTTTATCCGGGACATCGGTATCTTACGAGCAGTACTTC
CASSLSGTSVSYEQYF
>NA|TRBV7-3|TRBJ1-1
TGTGCCAGCAGGGGTGGGGGCCGCGAGACTGAAGCTTTCTTT
CASRGGGRETEAFF
>NA|TRBV5-6|TRBJ1-2
TGTGCCAGCAGCTTGGGACCCCCGGGACAAGGGATCTATGGCTACACCTTC
CASSLGPPGQGIYGYTF
>NA|TRBV5-1|TRBJ2-2
TGCGCCAGCAGCTTGGCCGGGGAGCTGTTTTTT
CASSLAGELFF
>NA|TRBV6-5|TRBJ2-7
TGTGCCAGCAGTTACCGGCGGCTCCCGACCTACGAGCAGTACTTC
CASSYRRLPTYEQYF
>NA|TRBV30|TRBJ2-4
TGTGCCTGGAGTGCCTTACTGCAGAGAGAAAACATTCAGTACTTC
CAWSALLQRENIQYF
>NA|TRBV6-1|TRBJ1-2
TGTGCCAGCAGTGAACGCGGCTATGGCTACACCTTC
CASSERGYGYTF
>NA|TRBV4-1|TRBJ2-2
TGCGCCAGCAGCCAAATGGGTGGGGGGACGAACACCGGGGAGCTGTTTTTT
CASSQMGGGTNTGELFF
>TRBD2|TRBV6-5|TRBJ2-1
TGTGCCAGCAGTTTCCTAGCGGGGAGCTCCTACAATGAGCAGTTCTTC
CASSFLAGSSYNEQFF
>NA|TRBV4-3|TRBJ1-1
TGCGCCAGCAGCCAAAGGGGGGGAACTGAAGCTTTCTTT
CASSQRGGTEAFF
>TRBD1|TRBV23-1|TRBJ1-5
TGCGCCAGCAGGACAGGGGGTCAACCCCAGCATTTT
CASRTGGQPQHF
>NA|TRBV28|TRBJ2-7
TGTGCCAGCTTAGGGGCGTATAGCGGGCAGTACTTC
CASLGAYSGQYF
>TRBD2|TRBV2|TRBJ2-7
TGTGCCAGCAGGGAGACTAGCGGGGGGACCGGGGGGTACGAGCAGTACTTC
CASRETSGGTGGYEQYF
>NA|TRBV7-9|TRBJ1-1
TGTGCCAGCAGCTCCACCACAGGGCCCACTGAAGCTTTCTTT
CASSSTTGPTEAFF
>NA|TRBV12-3/TRBV12-4|TRBJ2-7
TGTGCCAGCAGTTTAACATCCTACGAGCAGTACTTC
CASSLTSYEQYF
>NA|TRBV4-1|TRBJ2-2
TGCGCCAGCAGGTTGATCTCTCAGTACAGGGTTAACACCGGGGAGCTGTTTTTT
CASRLISQYRVNTGELFF
>NA|TRBV11-3|TRBJ2-5
TGTGCCAGCAGCTTAGGCCCCGGGGAGACCCAGTACTTC
CASSLGPGETQYF
>NA|TRBV19|TRBJ2-3
TGTGCCAGTAGTAAAAACACAGATACGCAGTATTTT
CASSKNTDTQYF